The T cell receptor beta chain under discussion was sequenced for a study of cytomegalovirus exposure and HLA in healthy donors. Study-wide results and caveats: The authors later found TCR association rates varying by HLA locus, with DRB1 most and HLA-C fewest.

The CDR3 runs to 15 residues. CDR1 and CDR2 (germline): SNHLY, FYNNEI. J gave up 2 bases and V 6 bases, and 6 bases lay outside the gene matches. Primers: 60 Vbeta forward and 13 Jbeta reverse. Method: immunoSEQ multiplex PCR; TCRdb's copy keeps in-frame clones and lacks some. Of roughly 140,000 clones listed, 76% are singletons. About this clone: What it binds is unknown.

Specimen: PBMCs. The receptor comes from a man between 18 and 29 years old in good health and CMV-seronegative. The chain recombines TRBV2 with TRBJ1-5, with 8 bases matching TRBD1. CDR3 DNA sequence: TGTGCCAGCAGCCGACAGGGGCTGGGCAATCAGCCCCAGCATTTT. It translates to CASSRQGLGNQPQHF.